This T cell receptor (beta chain) is drawn from a study of cytomegalovirus exposure and HLA in healthy donors (dated by TCRdb to 2015 to 2018). With regard to the full study: According to an earlier analysis of several hundred of the donors, 200 million or so T cells yielded some 120 million unique TCR beta sequences and 276 Gb of sequence data. To predict cytomegalovirus infection status, the study combined high-throughput TCR immunosequencing, statistical association of individual TCRs with disease status, and machine learning. The number of typed donors differed by locus: about 629-630 for A, B, C, DRB1 and DQB1; 522 for DQA1; approximately 600 for DPA1; and roughly 450 for DPB1. To decide whether each TCR beta V gene segment behaved as functional or pseudogenic, an earlier analysis of some 570 of the donors relied on high-throughput TCR beta sequencing. HLA typing covered class I and class II loci at four-digit resolution. In addition to the first cohort of 650 to 800 subjects, a separate validation cohort of under 150 different subjects was used. In the later analysis, no new phenotypic data were used to find candidate immune exposures; instead, reliance was placed on TCR beta sequences and their occurrence across donors. Because of strong linkage in the cohort, four to six DR-DQ haplotypes were treated as single units for association and clustering. The study used immunosequencing to profile the T cell repertoires of approximately 640 subjects and linked those repertoires to cytomegalovirus serostatus. Donor age, sex, ethnicity and CMV serostatus were collected together with the repertoire data. A later genetic analysis took genome-wide SNP genotypes for about 65% of the roughly 670 donors and used that subset as a discovery cohort. An early release that covered 500 to 800 HLA-typed donors contained about 300 gigabases of sequencing data and some 87 million unique TCR sequences. All discovery cohort repertoires had been generated using a single sequencing platform. Of the roughly 400 genotyped donors, approximately 82% fell in the genetic ancestry cluster associated with self-reported Caucasian donors. Across roughly 420 genotyped donors of the cohort, an average of roughly 250,000 unique TCR beta nucleotide sequences per donor were sequenced, and approximately 17% of those sequences were non-productive. The study aimed to test whether signatures of past pathogen exposure could be identified by cataloging public T cell receptors. A later analysis re-analyzed previously published TCR beta repertoires from 666 donors and added high-resolution HLA genotyping to study TCR occurrence patterns.

Libraries were built with the immunoSEQ multiplex PCR assay. A mixture of 60 forward primers for TCR Vbeta segments and 13 reverse primers for TCR Jbeta segments was used in the multiplex PCR. A multiplex PCR assay on genomic DNA amplified the CDR3 region of rearranged TCR beta genes. The amplified TCR beta libraries were sequenced on the Illumina HiSeq System as 87-base-pair reads. Concerning the study's data processing: A later analysis tallied tens of millions of unique TCR beta chains across the approximately 670 repertoires, and some 12 million of those chains were shared by two or more donors. Raw reads were error-corrected and collapsed into unique sequences with a nearest-neighbor algorithm that merged closely related sequences to remove PCR and sequencing errors. To assign V, D and J gene segments, CDR3 sequences were aligned to IMGT reference sequences. For a sequence to be retained, a match of at least six nucleotides to both a V gene segment and a J gene segment was required. A rearrangement counted as productive if the CDR3 had no stop codons and remained in frame with V and J, and every other rearrangement counted as non-productive. CDR3 was defined according to IMGT convention as the region running from the second conserved V-encoded cysteine to the conserved J-encoded phenylalanine. The earlier analysis of about 500 of the donors excluded sequences that lacked an unambiguous match to a single V gene segment. In an earlier analysis of 587 of the donors, a V segment was called functional when productive rearrangements were above 56.7%, and segregating when the standard deviation between donors exceeded 5%. To diagnose cytomegalovirus status from the catalog of TCR beta chain sequences, a statistical classification framework was built. In a later analysis, TCR nucleotide sequences were compared against IMGT/GENE-DB human TR gene sequences so that V and J genes could be assigned. Using the TCRdist pipeline, a later analysis assigned CDR3 sequences along with most-parsimonious VDJ recombination scenarios. A later analysis defined each TCR beta chain by its CDR3 amino acid sequence plus V-gene family, and excluded reads lacking a unique V-gene family. As a way to deal with suspected cross-contamination and a sequencing artifact, a later analysis dropped approximately 570 nucleotide sequences that were highly shared and had low generation probability. In a later analysis, a clonal expansion index for each public chain was calculated from normalized within-repertoire ranks of inferred template counts. In a later analysis, generation probabilities were computed using a VDJ recombination model fitted to out-of-frame rearrangements, and the results were checked against IGoR. In a later analysis, TCR-TCR, TCR-HLA and TCR-CMV co-occurrence was scored with hypergeometric tests, and a repertoire-size bias correction was applied to TCR pairs. To estimate false discovery rates, a later analysis permuted the HLA or CMV assignments 20 times. In a later analysis, co-occurring TCRs were grouped with DBSCAN, and TCRdist sequence similarity was added when clustering was performed within HLA-allele-positive subsets. Co-occurrence clustering excluded repertoires with fewer than 30,000 or more than 120,000 public chains, plus five with anomalous nucleotide sharing. Sourced from immuneACCESS, this table was stored by TCRdb with only in-frame sequences that have V and J called. A share of the clones is absent; for the studies checked, an unresolved V gene accounts for under half, and the remainder has no known explanation. V, J and clone size are those of that table, while D and trimming were read from the DNA. The sample has roughly 77,000 clones on record, roughly two thirds of them singletons. Clones ranked in the top ten supply approximately 6.9% of the sample.

The cohort was made up of under 800 healthy bone marrow donors. At the time of sampling, every cohort member was nominally healthy, though immune exposures that went unrecorded were likely present. The donor tested CMV seropositive and was one of the 289 seropositive cohort members. A peripheral blood sample was collected from each donor, and TCR beta sequencing was performed on peripheral blood mononuclear cells. Genomic DNA extraction from the blood cell samples was performed with the Qiagen DNeasy Blood Extraction Kit. Broader findings and caveats from the paper: In a later analysis, most CMV-associated TCR beta chains were found to appear HLA-restricted, with HLA associations seemingly driven largely by CMV exposure. A later genetic analysis reported fewer N-insertions in productive TCRs among donors in an Asian-associated ancestry cluster than the roughly 620-donor mean. A further reported finding was that TCR beta sequences accurately predicted the HLA-A and HLA-B alleles for most subjects in the first cohort. In a later analysis, the rate of TCR association differed among HLA loci, with DRB1 alleles having the most associated TCRs and HLA-C alleles having the fewest. Correlated functional status among segregating V segments might be attributable to linkage disequilibrium, but an unknown experimental factor could not be ruled out. A later genetic analysis associated a missense DCLRE1C variant with V-gene and J-gene trimming of TCR beta chains, and an independent cohort replicated the association. A later analysis found that HLA-associated TCR beta chains were more clonally expanded and had lower generation probabilities than equally common non-associated chains. Cytomegalovirus status was reported to be diagnosed by the classifier with high specificity and sensitivity in both the original and validation cohorts. A cluster of highly shared sequence variants was judged likely to represent a technical artifact of the sequencing pipeline. When HLA alleles, especially DR and DQ, strongly co-occurred, attributing TCR associations to individual alleles was difficult. According to a later analysis, parvovirus B19, influenza, CMV and Epstein-Barr virus appeared linked to several top co-occurrence clusters. Immune exposure information for the cohort was limited to CMV serostatus. An earlier analysis of around 500 of the donors showed that most TCR beta V segments appeared in productive rearrangements either about 87% or about 30% of the time, which broadly matched IMGT annotations. Specific HLA alleles were associated with more than 15,000 TCR beta sequences at a false discovery rate of 0.05 in a later analysis. Because counts were too low, some 16 rarely observed V segments, including chromosome 9 orphons, were excluded from the earlier analysis of around 640 of the donors. While some public TCRs were present in many individuals, most TCR sequences turned up only very rarely across donors. This cohort had only TCR beta chains sequenced, and the lack of alpha or paired-chain data limited which features could be detected. Because HLA typing was unavailable for some donors at each locus, only the typed subset was used in association tests. Roughly uniform sequencing depth across donors was assumed in presence/absence analyses, although this assumption may not hold. In vitro tests confirmed that three of the cytomegalovirus-associated TCR beta chains recognize cytomegalovirus antigens. A total of fewer than 200 TCR beta chains were listed by the study as associated with cytomegalovirus. The authors suggested that the approach could potentially be generalized to other disease states and immunological phenotypes. Some IMGT-functional V segments, including TRBV6-2 and TRBV6-3, could not be told apart with the 87-base-pair reads, so those segments were excluded.

V loses 2 bases at its end and J loses 4 bases; junction bases beyond the gene matches: 5. The CDR3 sequence holds 16 residues, the cysteine and phenylalanine included. The read is trimmed to its CDR3 DNA, 48 bases read in frame from base 1. From a lookup of the germline V gene, CDR1 and CDR2 are MGHRA and YSYEKL. About this clone: Its antigen target is currently unknown. No base quality information exists; no much larger clone differs at one position.

The source is a woman between 50 and 59 years old in good health and CMV-seropositive. The chain is made from TRBV4-1 and TRBJ1-4, with TRBD1 matching 9 junction bases. What was sequenced was PBMCs. DNA sequence: TGCGCCAGCAGCCAATTACAGGGGGCTGGTAATGAAAAACTGTTTTTT. Protein translation: CASSQLQGAGNEKLFF.